This T cell receptor beta chain was sequenced in a study of technical replicates of blood from a handful of donors. TCRdb keeps only in-frame clones here, not all; method: immunoSEQ multiplex PCR. The sample records around 79,000 clones, approximately 91% being singletons. Losses at the gene ends were 6 bases for V and 0 bases for J; bases not matched to a gene: 4. The CDR3 has 14 residues. The V gene's germline CDR1 is MDHEN and CDR2 SYDVKM. The rearrangement uses TRBV28 and TRBJ2-7; 8 bases map to TRBD1. Sequenced: T cells isolated from PBMCs. This TCR came from a human donor in good health. Some clones in this sample may be carry-over from other donors' samples. Here the CDR3 reads CASSLGTGSYEQYF. The CDR3 DNA reads TGTGCCAGCAGCCTTGGGACAGGCTCCTACGAGCAGTACTTC.